The 30 T cell receptor beta chains in this list originate from one sample, sequenced in a study of naive CD8 T cells in extremely preterm neonates. The assay was immunoSEQ multiplex PCR, and TCRdb's table has in-frame clones only and misses some. The profile covers 6,500 to 9,000 clones, with just under 98% appearing a single time and less than 0.35% taken by the ten largest. The sample was naive CD8+ T cells from blood. These receptor sequences come from a human donor in good health.

The chain employs TRBV5-6 and TRBJ1-5; weak D call: TRBD1 (5 bases). This CDR3 comprises 17 residues. V gave up 0 bases and J gave up 3 bases, with 16 bases separating them. Germline lookup yields CDR1 SGHDT and CDR2 YYEEEE. The CDR3 DNA reads as TGTGCCAGCAGCTTGGCACTCGGCGACAGCTACAATCAGCCCCAGCATTTT. Its translation is CASSLALGDSYNQPQHF.

The sample holds one count of this clone. The V call is TRBV5-1, the J call TRBJ2-7; possibly TRBD2 for D (8 bases). Germline V gives CDR1 SGHRS, CDR2 YFSETQ. The CDR3 length is 14 residues. Trimming removed 4 bases from V and 3 bases from J, with 14 bases in between. CDR3 in amino acids: CASSRGGQYYEQYF. The CDR3, as DNA: TGCGCCAGCAGCCGGGGGGGACAGTACTACGAGCAGTACTTC.

CDR3 residues: CASSPSVQGSYNEQFF. Here the CDR3 DNA reads TGTGCCAGCAGTCCCTCGGTTCAGGGCTCCTACAATGAGCAGTTCTTC. The chain joins TRBV28 to TRBJ2-1; perhaps TRBD1 as D (5 bases). This CDR3 has 16 amino acids. V lost 5 bases, J lost 0 bases, and 14 bases lay in between. Germline CDR1 is MDHEN and CDR2 is SYDVKM.

V gene TRBV19 combines with J gene TRBJ1-1, with 7 bases that match TRBD1. The CDR3 is made up of 14 amino acids. J gave up 5 bases and V 1 base, and 4 bases lay outside the gene matches. CDR1 and CDR2 (germline): LNHDA, SQIVND (reference sequence). The CDR3 here is CASSIGQGRTEAFF. DNA for the CDR3: TGTGCCAGTAGTATAGGACAGGGAAGGACTGAAGCTTTCTTT.

V usage is TRBV4-1 and J usage is TRBJ2-7; tentatively, D is TRBD1 (6 bases). With 4 bases removed from V and 0 bases from J, the gap between germline ends came to 13 bases. CDR1 is MGHRA and CDR2 is YSYEKL in the germline V gene. This CDR3 contains 15 residues. DNA of the CDR3: TGCGCCAGCAGCCTTAAGGCAGGGGTCTCCTACGAGCAGTACTTC. Residues: CASSLKAGVSYEQYF.

The rearrangement links TRBV7-9 to TRBJ2-3; TRBD2 is a possible D gene (5 bases). Germline CDR1 and CDR2: SEHNR and FQNEAQ (reference sequence). This CDR3 contains 15 residues. Trimming removed 0 bases from V and 4 bases from J, with 11 bases in between. The DNA for the CDR3 is TGTGCCAGCAGCTTAGCGGGAGAAGGCTCAGATACGCAGTATTTT. Amino acid sequence: CASSLAGEGSDTQYF.

This sequence joins TRBV6-1 and TRBJ2-7; the D gene is possibly TRBD1 (8 bases). The V gene lost 3 bases and the J gene lost 3 bases, with 24 bases spanning the gap. Germline lookup yields CDR1 MNHNS and CDR2 SASEGT. The CDR3 extends over 18 amino acids. CDR3 residues: CASSDGPPGGDRGYEQYF. CDR3 nucleotide sequence: TGTGCCAGCAGTGATGGGCCTCCGGGGGGCGACAGGGGCTACGAGCAGTACTTC.

The genes are TRBV27 and TRBJ2-7; weak D call: TRBD2 (6 bases). Trimming removed 5 bases at V and 4 bases at J, with 18 bases between. The germline gives CDR1 MNHEY, CDR2 SMNVEV (reference sequence). The CDR3 runs to 15 residues. CDR3 sequence: CASSQNGGPAYEQYF. The CDR3 coding sequence is TGTGCCAGCAGTCAAAACGGAGGGCCTGCGTACGAGCAGTACTTC.

The rearrangement links TRBV7-3 to TRBJ2-5; TRBD1 agrees at 8 bases. The CDR3 length is 14 residues. The germline V gene has CDR1 SGHTA and CDR2 FQGTGA. V shed 5 bases and J 4 bases; nucleotides not matched to a gene: 6. CDR3 protein: CASSPGQGGETQYF. As DNA, the CDR3 is TGTGCCAGCAGCCCCGGACAGGGTGGAGAGACCCAGTACTTC.

V is TRBV11-2 and J is TRBJ2-1; TRBD2 matches 11 bases. Trimming at V came to 5 bases and at J to 4 bases, leaving 7 bases not matched to a gene. CDR3 length: 16 amino acids. The germline V gene encodes CDR1 SGHAT and CDR2 FQNNGV. The CDR3 DNA reads TGTGCCAGCAGCCAAGGTAGCGGGAGGGCTTACAATGAGCAGTTCTTC. As protein: CASSQGSGRAYNEQFF.

A remark on this clone: Germline and junction disagree at one end, which may indicate a read error. The chain combines TRBV5-1 with TRBJ2-5, with 7 bases aligning to TRBD1. This CDR3 region has 16 residues. Germline V lookup: CDR1 SGHRS, CDR2 YFSETQ. CDR3 nucleotide sequence: TGCGCCAGCAGCTTGGAGGGCAGGGGGACCCAAGATACCCAGTACTTC. Its translation: CASSLEGRGTQDTQYF.

The chain recombines TRBV28 with TRBJ2-5, with TRBD2 identical over 12 bases. The DNA end favors TRBJ2-7, so the J call may be wrong. From germline, CDR1 is MDHEN and CDR2 SYDVKM. The CDR3 extends over 15 amino acids. CDR3 nucleotides: TGTGCCAGCAGCGCTAGCGGGAGGGAATCCGTCGAGCAGTACTTC. This sequence encodes CASSASGRESVEQYF.

This clone showed up just once. The chain combines TRBV19 with TRBJ1-5, with D maybe TRBD1 (6 bases). V lost 3 bases, J lost 4 bases, and 19 bases lay in between. This CDR3 spans 17 amino acids. Germline V lookup: CDR1 LNHDA, CDR2 SQIVND (reference sequence). The CDR3 reads CASSMGAWQGENQPQHF. CDR3 coding DNA: TGTGCCAGTAGTATGGGGGCGTGGCAGGGCGAAAATCAGCCCCAGCATTTT.

This clone was seen a few times. This chain joins TRBV28 and TRBJ1-2; D may be TRBD1 (6 bases). Germline-derived CDR1 and CDR2 are MDHEN and SYDVKM. V was cut by 1 base and J by 8 bases, with 17 bases left in between. The CDR3 spans 15 residues. For the CDR3, the DNA is TGTGCCAGCAGTTTATCCAGGGGATGGGACGAAGGCTACACCTTC. It specifies CASSLSRGWDEGYTF.

V is TRBV18 and J is TRBJ2-5; D is ambiguous. The germline V gene has CDR1 KGHSH and CDR2 LQKENI. Trimming stripped 6 bases from V and 5 bases from J, with 16 bases between. The CDR3 consists of 14 residues. Here the CDR3 DNA reads TGTGCCAGCTCTCCCACAATCAGCGTGGAGACCCAGTACTTC. Translating gives CASSPTISVETQYF.

V usage is TRBV6-1 and J usage is TRBJ2-3, with D tentatively TRBD2 (6 bases). With 4 bases removed from V and 2 bases from J, the gap between germline ends came to 16 bases. CDR3 length: 16 amino acids. Germline CDR1 is MNHNS and CDR2 is SASEGT. CDR3 sequence: CASSALPSGVTDTQYF. The CDR3 coding sequence is TGTGCCAGCAGTGCCCTGCCTTCGGGGGTCACAGATACGCAGTATTTT.

CDR3 sequence (DNA): TGTGCCAGCAGCCCACAGCACAGTTACGAGCAGTACTTC. Protein product: CASSPQHSYEQYF. The chain couples TRBV9 to TRBJ2-7, with D unresolved. V lost 4 bases, J lost 4 bases, and 12 bases lay in between. The CDR3 loop spans 13 amino acids. Germline CDR1 SGDLS, CDR2 YYNGEE.

This chain uses TRBV28 with TRBJ2-1; the D gene is possibly TRBD2 (6 bases). The V and J ends lost 5 bases and 6 bases respectively, with 38 bases between them. There are 22 residues in the CDR3. Germline CDR1 MDHEN, CDR2 SYDVKM. The CDR3: CASSPSRFLYSNVGGDGNEQFF. CDR3 nucleotides: TGTGCCAGCAGTCCCAGCCGGTTTCTGTATTCAAATGTCGGAGGGGACGGCAATGAGCAGTTCTTC.

This clone was observed once. The chain employs TRBV5-1 and TRBJ2-3; D is perhaps TRBD2 (6 bases). This CDR3 has 14 amino acids. The germline gives CDR1 SGHRS, CDR2 YFSETQ. V shed 6 bases and J shed 4 bases, with 15 bases lying between them. CDR3 residues: CASKLRRGADTQYF. The CDR3 DNA is TGCGCCAGCAAGCTTAGGAGGGGCGCAGATACGCAGTATTTT.

The rearrangement joins TRBV27 to TRBJ1-6; TRBD1 is a possible D gene (5 bases). V was cut by 2 bases and J by 3 bases, with 14 bases left in between. The length of the CDR3 is 17 residues. Germline V CDR1 and CDR2: MNHEY, SMNVEV (reference sequence). In DNA, the CDR3 is TGTGCCAGCAGTTTAATTCCGGGGGGGGGCTATAATTCACCCCTCCACTTT. This translates into CASSLIPGGGYNSPLHF.

The chain uses TRBV7-9 and TRBJ2-7; tentatively, D is TRBD1 (6 bases). The CDR3 spans 13 residues. V lost 5 bases to trimming and J lost 0 bases, with 8 bases between them. CDR1 is SEHNR, CDR2 FQNEAQ, per germline (reference sequence). The CDR3 sequence is CASSTGSSYEQYF. For the CDR3, the DNA is TGTGCCAGCAGCACAGGGAGCTCCTACGAGCAGTACTTC.

The V call is TRBV18, the J call TRBJ1-1, with 10 bases lining up with TRBD1. J gave up 0 bases and V 4 bases, and 5 bases lay outside the gene matches. The CDR3 runs to 16 residues. Germline CDR1 reads KGHSH; CDR2 reads LQKENI. The CDR3 loop is CASSLTGGPLNTEAFF. The CDR3 nucleotides read TGTGCCAGCTCACTGACAGGGGGCCCCTTGAACACTGAAGCTTTCTTT.

This clone was recorded once. V and J are TRBV7-3 and TRBJ2-7; 7 nucleotides match TRBD2. The CDR3 runs 14 residues. V lost 5 bases to trimming and J lost 12 bases; unmatched junction nucleotides: 16. Germline lookup yields CDR1 SGHTA and CDR2 FQGTGA. For the CDR3, the DNA is TGTGCCAGCAGCCTAAGGTCTTGGGGGGGGTCTCTGTACTTC. Encoded protein: CASSLRSWGGSLYF.

CDR3 residues: CATDSGDYEQYF. The CDR3 region has the DNA TGTGCCACCGACAGTGGAGATTACGAGCAGTACTTC. The rearrangement links TRBV10-3 to TRBJ2-7; maybe TRBD1 (5 bases). The CDR3 has 12 residues. Trimming removed 10 bases at V and 4 bases at J, with 14 bases between. Germline V lookup: CDR1 ENHRY, CDR2 SYGVKD.

The chain uses TRBV6-5 and TRBJ1-5, with 9 nucleotides matching TRBD1. This CDR3 comprises 14 residues. Germline V gene sequence: CDR1 MNHEY, CDR2 SVGAGI. The junction had 5 bases not matched to a gene; V was cut back by 4 bases and J by 7 bases. CDR3 coding DNA: TGTGCCAGCAGTTTCGGACAGGGGAGCCAGCCCCAGCATTTT. Translating gives CASSFGQGSQPQHF.

The rearrangement joins TRBV6-4 to TRBJ2-1, with D possibly TRBD2 on 6 matching bases. CDR3 length: 13 amino acids. V gave up 6 bases and J gave up 3 bases, with 9 bases separating them. CDR1 is MRHNA, CDR2 SNTAGT, per germline. The CDR3 DNA sequence: TGTGCCAGCAGCTCCGGGAGCTACAATGAGCAGTTCTTC. Amino acids: CASSSGSYNEQFF.

The chain carries TRBV4-1 and TRBJ2-3, with D unclear. Trimming took off 0 bases at V and 5 bases at J, with 9 bases between the two ends. The CDR3 has 14 residues. Per the germline V gene, CDR1 is MGHRA and CDR2 is YSYEKL. CDR3 amino acids: CASSQDPGVDTQYF. CDR3 DNA: TGCGCCAGCAGCCAAGATCCTGGAGTAGATACGCAGTATTTT.

The chain joins TRBV9 to TRBJ2-1; 8 bases are shared with TRBD2. CDR1 SGDLS and CDR2 YYNGEE come from the germline V gene. Unmatched junction bases numbered 8, after V lost 7 bases and J lost 5 bases. The length of the CDR3 is 14 residues. CDR3 DNA: TGTGCCAGCGCTAGCGGGTCGTTCCACAATGAGCAGTTCTTC. Translation gives CASASGSFHNEQFF.

The gene calls are TRBV10-3 and TRBJ2-7; 9 bases agree with TRBD1. V lost 6 bases, J lost 7 bases, and 4 bases stayed unmatched. There are 12 residues in the CDR3. Per germline, CDR1 ENHRY and CDR2 SYGVKD. The CDR3 nucleotides are TGTGCCATCAGCTTGGACAGGGGTGAGCAGTACTTC. It encodes CAISLDRGEQYF.

The chain couples TRBV9 to TRBJ2-7, with D hard to call. The CDR3 length is 14 residues. V shed 1 base and J shed 0 bases, with 8 bases lying between them. CDR1 and CDR2 (germline): SGDLS, YYNGEE. CDR3 loop: CASSVTGGSYEQYF. Here the CDR3 DNA reads TGTGCCAGCAGCGTAACCGGCGGCTCCTACGAGCAGTACTTC.